These 18 T cell receptor beta chains came from one sample sequenced in a study of blood T cell repertoires in COVID-19. Produced via immunoSEQ multiplex PCR; TCRdb's table is partial and in-frame only. The sample consists of under 250,000 clones, around 84% of them appearing once. The sequencing sample was made of peripheral blood. These receptors were taken from a human donor in a cohort sampled during active COVID-19.

The chain recombines TRBV30 with TRBJ2-5; 9 bases agree with TRBD1. CDR3 length: 15 residues. J was trimmed by 1 base and V by 3 bases; bases with no gene match: 6. Germline CDR1 reads GTSNPN; CDR2 reads SVGIG (reference sequence). CDR3: CAWSARTGVQETQYF. For the CDR3, the DNA is TGTGCCTGGAGCGCCAGGACAGGGGTCCAAGAGACCCAGTACTTC.

The table lists this clone with a count of one. The chain combines TRBV5-6 with TRBJ2-5; 8 bases match TRBD1. The ends lost 0 bases at V and 6 bases at J; junction bases unmatched: 4. The CDR3 runs 14 residues. Germline V gene sequence: CDR1 SGHDT, CDR2 YYEEEE. CDR3 bases: TGTGCCAGCAGCTTGGTACAGGGGGGAAAGACCCAGTACTTC. This gives the protein CASSLVQGGKTQYF.

The V call is TRBV11-1, the J call TRBJ1-4, with TRBD1 matching 10 bases. CDR1 is SGHAT and CDR2 is FQDESV in the germline V gene (reference sequence). The ends lost 2 bases at V and 7 bases at J; junction bases unmatched: 4. The CDR3 is made up of 15 amino acids. In nucleotides, the CDR3 is TGTGCCAGCAGCTTACTGGGGACAGGGGCTGAAAAACTGTTTTTT. This codes for CASSLLGTGAEKLFF.

The chain is built from TRBV13 and TRBJ2-1, with 9 bases lining up with TRBD2. Germline V gives CDR1 PRHDT, CDR2 FYEKMQ (reference sequence). Unmatched junction bases numbered 7, after V lost 3 bases and J lost 7 bases. The CDR3 covers 15 residues. The CDR3 DNA sequence: TGTGCCAGCAGCTTCGCGGGGGGGATGAGGAATGAGCAGTTCTTC. This codes for CASSFAGGMRNEQFF. The entire variable domain, with the rest obtained from reference TRBV13 and TRBJ2-1, is as follows: AAGVIQSPRHLIKEKRETATLKCYPIPRHDTVYWYQQGPGQDPQFLISFYEKMQSDKGSIPDRFSAQQFSDYHSELNMSSLELGDSALYFCASSFAGGMRNEQFFGPGTRLTVL.

The rearrangement uses TRBV5-4 and TRBJ2-5, with a tentative D call TRBD1 (6 bases). The CDR3 is 13 amino acids. The germline V and J ends were trimmed by 3 bases and 3 bases, with 9 bases remaining between them. Germline-derived CDR1 and CDR2 are SGHNT and YYREEE (reference sequence). The CDR3 here is CASSWGREETQYF. The CDR3 DNA follows: TGTGCCAGCAGCTGGGGGCGGGAAGAGACCCAGTACTTC. Full variable domain (rest looked up from reference TRBV5-4 and TRBJ2-5): ETGVTQSPTHLIKTRGQQVTLRCSSQSGHNTVSWYQQALGQGPQFIFQYYREEENGRGNFPPRFSGLQFPNYSSELNVNALELDDSALYLCASSWGREETQYFGPGTRLLVL.

The chain joins TRBV28 to TRBJ1-2; D is possibly TRBD1 (6 bases). There are 16 residues in the CDR3. V lost 5 bases, J lost 2 bases, and 18 bases lay in between. Germline values: CDR1 MDHEN, CDR2 SYDVKM. For the CDR3, the DNA is TGTGCCAGCAGTCTAGAAGGGGGGACTACCAACTATGGCTACACCTTC. Its protein product is CASSLEGGTTNYGYTF.

The chain couples TRBV7-2 to TRBJ1-6; D may be TRBD1 (6 bases). The germline V gene encodes CDR1 SGHTA and CDR2 FQGNSA. Trimming stripped 3 bases from V and 7 bases from J, with 10 bases between. This CDR3 comprises 14 residues. CDR3 nucleotide sequence: TGTGCCAGCAGCTTCCGGGACAAAAATTCACCCCTCCACTTT. Encoded protein: CASSFRDKNSPLHF. Full variable domain (missing parts from reference TRBV7-2 and TRBJ1-6): GAGVSQSPSNKVTEKGKDVELRCDPISGHTALYWYRQSLGQGLEFLIYFQGNSAPDKSGLPSDRFSAERTGGSVSTLTIQRTQQEDSAVYLCASSFRDKNSPLHFGNGTRLTVT.

This clone was observed a single time. CDR3 residues: CASRVQGFQETQYF. In DNA, the CDR3 is TGTGCCAGCAGAGTACAGGGGTTCCAAGAGACCCAGTACTTC. The chain recombines TRBV6-6 with TRBJ2-5; 7 bases are shared with TRBD1. This CDR3 spans 14 amino acids. Per germline, CDR1 MNHNY and CDR2 SVGAGI (reference sequence). V was pared by 6 bases and J by 1 base, with 5 bases of the junction left unmatched.

The genes are TRBV4-2 and TRBJ2-7, with 11 bases aligning to TRBD2. The germline CDR1 and CDR2 sequences are LGHNA and YNFKEQ. The V gene end was trimmed by 4 bases and the J gene end by 0 bases; junction bases not matched to a gene: 8. CDR3 length: 17 residues. The CDR3 region has the DNA TGTGCCAGCAGCCTTTACTCGACTAGCGGGGTCTCCTACGAGCAGTACTTC. It specifies CASSLYSTSGVSYEQYF.

The CDR3 bases are TGCGCCAGACCTACTAGAGTCTCGAGAGAGCAGTACTTC. Amino acid sequence: CARPTRVSREQYF. This rearrangement joins TRBV23-1 to TRBJ2-7, with D possibly TRBD2 on 5 matching bases. TRBV23-1 is an ORF, with its function uncertain. The CDR3 extends over 13 amino acids. Trimming removed 9 bases from V and 7 bases from J, with 19 bases in between.

This clone was seen just once. V is TRBV10-2 and J is TRBJ2-1, with TRBD2 identical over 7 bases. Unmatched junction bases numbered 7, after V lost 6 bases and J lost 2 bases. Germline CDR1 and CDR2: WSHSY and SAAADI. The CDR3 has 15 amino acids. The CDR3 nucleotides read TGCGCCAGCAGGATCAGCGGGGACGCCTACAATGAGCAGTTCTTC. Protein product: CASRISGDAYNEQFF.

The genes are TRBV10-2 and TRBJ2-1, with D maybe TRBD2 (5 bases). Germline CDR1 WSHSY, CDR2 SAAADI. V lost 8 bases to trimming and J lost 6 bases, with 17 bases between them. This CDR3 has 14 residues. The CDR3 is CASSDSNRGNEQFF. Here the CDR3 DNA reads TGCGCCAGCTCGGACTCCAACCGGGGCAATGAGCAGTTCTTC.

This clone came up once. V gene TRBV10-3 combines with J gene TRBJ1-1, with D perhaps TRBD1 (5 bases). The V end lost 0 bases, the J end lost 4 bases, and 15 bases lay between the germline ends. The germline gives CDR1 ENHRY, CDR2 SYGVKD. The CDR3 has 16 residues. CDR3 loop: CAISESSGGVTTEAFF. The CDR3 coding sequence is TGTGCCATCAGTGAGTCGTCGGGAGGGGTGACCACTGAAGCTTTCTTT.

The rearrangement links TRBV7-2 to TRBJ2-3; 8 nucleotides align to TRBD2. This CDR3 is built from 17 residues. Germline trimming cut 2 bases from V and 0 bases from J; bases unmatched to any gene: 7. Germline V gene lookup returns CDR1 SGHTA and CDR2 FQGNSA. The CDR3 nucleotides read TGTGCCAGCAGCTTACAGACCGGGGGGGTGAGCACAGATACGCAGTATTTT. Translating it yields CASSLQTGGVSTDTQYF.

This clone was seen just once. V usage is TRBV24-1 and J usage is TRBJ1-1; D is ambiguous. CDR1 is KGHDR and CDR2 is SFDVKD in the germline V gene. Trimming took 9 bases from V and 1 from J, leaving 8 bases between them. CDR3 length equals 12 residues. CDR3 nucleotides: TGTGCCACCCAAGAGGGGAACACTGAAGCTTTCTTT. Residues: CATQEGNTEAFF.

The chain carries TRBV5-6 and TRBJ2-5, with D possibly matching TRBD2 (5 bases). V was cut by 0 bases and J by 4 bases, with 10 bases left in between. The CDR3 is made up of 14 amino acids. Per germline, CDR1 SGHDT and CDR2 YYEEEE. The DNA of the CDR3 is TGTGCCAGCAGCTTGGCGGGGATGGGAGAGACCCAGTACTTC. Encoded protein: CASSLAGMGETQYF.

The CDR3 loop reads CASSPPGTGGQPQHF. The CDR3 coding sequence is TGTGCCAGCTCACCACCGGGGACAGGTGGTCAGCCCCAGCATTTT. V usage is TRBV18 and J usage is TRBJ1-5; TRBD1 aligns across 8 bases. The germline V gene encodes CDR1 KGHSH and CDR2 LQKENI. There are 15 residues in the CDR3. Germline trimming cut 0 bases from V and 6 bases from J; bases unmatched to any gene: 4.

The J gene is TRBJ2-7, the V gene TRBV28, with TRBD1 matching 10 bases. V lost 1 base and J lost 0; bases outside the gene matches: 3. The CDR3 spans 16 residues. Germline CDR1 and CDR2: MDHEN and SYDVKM. The CDR3 DNA reads TGTGCCAGCAGTTTATTCCGACAGGGGGCCTCCTACGAGCAGTACTTC. This translates into CASSLFRQGASYEQYF.